These 32 T cell receptor beta chains originate from one sample sequenced in a study of blood T cell repertoires in COVID-19. The data were produced by immunoSEQ multiplex PCR, yet TCRdb's version contains in-frame clones alone and is incomplete. The table lists 120,000 to 150,000 clones, over 80% of them singletons. The source material was peripheral blood. Every receptor here comes from a man older than 75 with acute or convalescent COVID-19.

Only a few counts were recorded for this clone. The V gene is TRBV18, the J gene TRBJ2-7, with D maybe TRBD1 (5 bases). The CDR3 is 14 amino acids. CDR1 KGHSH and CDR2 LQKENI come from the germline V gene. V dropped 6 bases and J dropped 0 bases, with 12 bases sitting between them. The CDR3 spells CASSRTGSSYEQYF. CDR3 coding DNA: TGTGCCAGCTCTCGTACAGGCAGCTCCTACGAGCAGTACTTC. The variable domain in full, completed from reference TRBV18 and TRBJ2-7, reads NAGVMQNPRHLVRRRGQEARLRCSPMKGHSHVYWYRQLPEEGLKFMVYLQKENIIDESGMPKERFSAEFPKEGPSILRIQQVVRGDSAAYFCASSRTGSSYEQYFGPGTRLTVT.

CDR3 nucleotides: TGTGCCAGCAGTCCACCCGGGACTTCCAGAACTAACTATGGCTACACCTTC. This encodes CASSPPGTSRTNYGYTF. The chain joins TRBV7-2 to TRBJ1-2, with D perhaps matching TRBD1 (5 bases). The CDR3 is 17 residues long. Trimming took off 6 bases at V and 0 bases at J, with 20 bases between the two ends. Germline V gene sequence: CDR1 SGHTA, CDR2 FQGNSA.

The chain couples TRBV2 to TRBJ2-7, with D maybe TRBD2 (5 bases). Looked up from germline, CDR1 is SNHLY and CDR2 is FYNNEI. This CDR3 is built from 13 residues. The germline V and J ends were trimmed by 10 bases and 2 bases, with 15 bases remaining between them. The CDR3: CATADSLTYEQYF. The CDR3, as DNA: TGTGCCACCGCGGACTCTCTGACCTACGAGCAGTACTTC.

This sequence joins TRBV7-9 and TRBJ1-1; D perhaps matches TRBD1 (5 bases). The CDR3 consists of 16 residues. V lost 5 bases and J 4 bases, leaving 20 bases between the germline ends. CDR1 and CDR2 (germline): SEHNR, FQNEAQ (reference sequence). The CDR3 DNA is TGTGCCAGCAGCAAAGGGCAGGGATCTTTGGGCACTGAAGCTTTCTTT. This translates into CASSKGQGSLGTEAFF.

V gene TRBV7-9 combines with J gene TRBJ2-5; TRBD1 agrees at 7 bases. Germline values: CDR1 SEHNR, CDR2 FQNEAQ (reference sequence). This CDR3 has 14 amino acids. Trimming took 8 bases from V and 2 from J; bases not matched to a gene: 8. The CDR3: CASGDSHVQETQYF. Here the CDR3 DNA reads TGTGCCAGCGGGGACAGCCACGTTCAAGAGACCCAGTACTTC.

V and J are TRBV3-1 (or the pseudogene TRBV3-2) and TRBJ2-7, with D maybe TRBD1 (6 bases). V gave up 0 bases and J gave up 4 bases, with 16 bases separating them. CDR3 length: 16 amino acids. Germline assignment: CDR1 LGHDT and CDR2 YNNKEL (reference sequence). The CDR3 DNA is TGTGCCAGCAGCCAAGATCGACGGCAGGGGAGTTACGAGCAGTACTTC. It yields the protein CASSQDRRQGSYEQYF.

J is TRBJ1-6 and V is TRBV6-5; D is possibly TRBD1 (5 bases). V lost 6 bases and J 10 bases, leaving 19 bases between the germline ends. Germline V lookup: CDR1 MNHEY, CDR2 SVGAGI. The CDR3 is 15 amino acids. In DNA form, the CDR3 reads TGTGCCAGCAGGGAGGGTGGGGCAAGGGGATCACCCCTCCACTTT. This sequence encodes CASREGGARGSPLHF.

This chain connects TRBV5-1 to TRBJ2-7; perhaps TRBD2 as D (6 bases). V lost 4 bases, J lost 4 bases, and 18 bases lay in between. Germline CDR1 SGHRS, CDR2 YFSETQ. The CDR3 is 15 amino acids. The CDR3 protein is CASSPEGLRGYEQYF. The CDR3 DNA sequence: TGCGCCAGCAGCCCGGAGGGTCTACGGGGTTACGAGCAGTACTTC. Using reference TRBV5-1 and TRBJ2-7 for the parts outside the CDR3, the full variable domain is KAGVTQTPRYLIKTRGQQVTLSCSPISGHRSVSWYQQTPGQGLQFLFEYFSETQRNKGNFPGRFSGRQFSNSRSEMNVSTLELGDSALYLCASSPEGLRGYEQYFGPGTRLTVT.

The V gene is TRBV2, the J gene TRBJ1-6, with D maybe TRBD1 (5 bases). CDR1 is SNHLY, CDR2 FYNNEI, per germline. This CDR3 is built from 14 residues. V lost 4 bases and J 9 bases, leaving 13 bases between the germline ends. CDR3 loop: CASSGAGSGSPLHF. DNA for the CDR3: TGTGCCAGCAGTGGGGCAGGGTCCGGTTCACCCCTCCACTTT. Full variable domain (missing parts from reference TRBV2 and TRBJ1-6): EPEVTQTPSHQVTQMGQEVILRCVPISNHLYFYWYRQILGQKVEFLVSFYNNEISEKSEIFDDQFSVERPDGSNFTLKIRSTKLEDSAMYFCASSGAGSGSPLHFGNGTRLTVT.

The chain employs TRBV7-2 and TRBJ2-1; D gene uncertain. V lost 3 bases, J lost 0 bases, and 9 bases lay in between. Germline CDR1 reads SGHTA; CDR2 reads FQGNSA. The CDR3 has 15 residues. The CDR3 is CASSFELSSYNEQFF. The DNA of the CDR3 is TGTGCCAGCAGCTTCGAATTGAGCTCCTACAATGAGCAGTTCTTC.

This clone was seen more than once but under ten times. The V gene is TRBV6-2 or TRBV6-3, the J gene TRBJ2-7; D is uncertain. CDR3 length: 13 residues. The ends were cut back, 5 bases at V and 4 bases at J, with 12 bases in the middle. Germline CDR1 and CDR2: MNHEY and SVGEGT. DNA of the CDR3: TGTGCCAGCAGTCGAATTGGGCCTTACGAGCAGTACTTC. Translating it yields CASSRIGPYEQYF.

The V call is TRBV11-2, the J call TRBJ2-7; 7 nucleotides match TRBD1. The CDR3 runs to 14 residues. CDR1 and CDR2 from the germline V gene are SGHAT and FQNNGV. The junction had 8 bases not matched to a gene; V was cut back by 3 bases and J by 6 bases. DNA for the CDR3: TGTGCCAGCAGCTTCGACAGGGCAAAGGGCGAGCAGTACTTC. Amino acids: CASSFDRAKGEQYF.

The chain employs TRBV28 and TRBJ1-2; D unresolved. The V gene lost 6 bases and the J gene lost 2 bases, with 10 bases spanning the gap. The CDR3 has 13 amino acids. Germline lookup yields CDR1 MDHEN and CDR2 SYDVKM. Written as DNA, the CDR3 is TGTGCCAGCAGAAAAGGCGGCAACTATGGCTACACCTTC. It yields the protein CASRKGGNYGYTF.

The gene calls are TRBV6-1 and TRBJ2-3; 7 positions agree with TRBD2. The CDR3 loop spans 17 amino acids. The trim removed 2 bases at V and 8 bases at J, leaving 16 bases unmatched. CDR1 is MNHNS and CDR2 is SASEGT in the germline V gene. CDR3 region: CASSEKGTTSFIVTQYF. CDR3 bases: TGTGCCAGCAGTGAAAAGGGGACTACCTCGTTCATCGTTACGCAGTATTTT.

This sequence joins TRBV3-1 (or the pseudogene TRBV3-2) and TRBJ1-1, with a weak D call TRBD1 (6 bases). Germline CDR1 and CDR2: LGHDT and YNNKEL (reference sequence). The V gene lost 1 base and the J gene lost 4 bases, with 10 bases spanning the gap. This CDR3 is 14 amino acids long. CDR3 amino acids: CASSQVQGVTEAFF. In nucleotides, the CDR3 is TGTGCCAGCAGCCAAGTACAGGGAGTCACTGAAGCTTTCTTT.

V is TRBV30 and J is TRBJ2-2; TRBD1 is a possible D gene (6 bases). V was pared by 3 bases and J by 2 bases, with 16 bases between. The CDR3 is 16 residues long. CDR1 is GTSNPN and CDR2 is SVGIG in the germline V gene (reference sequence). CDR3 DNA: TGTGCCTGGAGGGTAGGGGACATTAGTAACACCGGGGAGCTGTTTTTT. Amino acids: CAWRVGDISNTGELFF.

The chain carries TRBV6-5 and TRBJ1-2; TRBD1 might be the D (6 bases). Trimming removed 5 bases at V and 2 bases at J, with 9 bases between. In germline, CDR1 is MNHEY, CDR2 SVGAGI. The CDR3 runs to 13 residues. CDR3 region: CASSTGHNYGYTF. The CDR3, as DNA: TGTGCCAGCAGTACAGGGCACAACTATGGCTACACCTTC.

The sample holds a few counts of this clone. The V gene is TRBV28, the J gene TRBJ1-5; 7 positions agree with TRBD1. Germline values: CDR1 MDHEN, CDR2 SYDVKM. Trimming removed 6 bases from V and 4 bases from J; junction bases left unmatched: 6. The CDR3 is made up of 14 amino acids. Here the CDR3 DNA reads TGTGCCAGCAGGGCAGGGACAGTTAATCAGCCCCAGCATTTT. This gives the protein CASRAGTVNQPQHF.

This clone occurred a few times. This chain uses TRBV6-1 with TRBJ2-5; TRBD1 matches at 8 bases. The CDR3 spans 16 residues. V lost 4 bases and J lost 0; bases outside the gene matches: 7. CDR1 and CDR2 from the germline V gene are MNHNS and SASEGT. This CDR3 reads CASSGRWTGYQETQYF. The CDR3 DNA follows: TGTGCCAGCAGTGGGAGATGGACAGGGTACCAAGAGACCCAGTACTTC.

This rearrangement joins TRBV10-1 to TRBJ2-1; no firm D call. The CDR3 covers 18 residues. V lost 5 bases to trimming and J lost 1 base, with 21 bases between them. The germline V gene has CDR1 WNHNN and CDR2 SYGVQD (reference sequence). The CDR3 coding sequence is TGCGCCAGCAGTCCGGGTTTATTGGTAGCCTCGTCCTACAATGAGCAGTTCTTC. Amino acid sequence: CASSPGLLVASSYNEQFF.

This chain links TRBV19 with TRBJ2-3; 7 nucleotides line up with TRBD2. The CDR3 is 14 amino acids. The germline gives CDR1 LNHDA, CDR2 SQIVND (reference sequence). V shed 4 bases and J 1 base; nucleotides not matched to a gene: 2. The CDR3 sequence: CASSNREGTDTQYF. The CDR3 DNA sequence: TGTGCCAGTAGTAATCGGGAGGGCACAGATACGCAGTATTTT.

This clone was detected once. The rearrangement joins TRBV30 to TRBJ1-2, with no clear D. Germline CDR1 GTSNPN, CDR2 SVGIG (reference sequence). This CDR3 has 11 amino acids. The V and J ends lost 7 bases and 8 bases respectively, with 14 bases between them. This CDR3 reads CASGDQRGYTF. CDR3 sequence (DNA): TGTGCCTCTGGAGATCAGCGGGGCTACACCTTC.

The table lists this clone with a few counts. The V gene is TRBV9, the J gene TRBJ2-6, with TRBD1 identical over 9 bases. CDR1 is SGDLS, CDR2 YYNGEE, per germline. V dropped 4 bases and J dropped 0; count of bases not matched to a gene: 8. This CDR3 has 18 amino acids. CDR3 bases: TGTGCCAGCAGCACCCGGGACAGGGTCGGCTCTGGGGCCAACGTCCTGACTTTC. Translation gives CASSTRDRVGSGANVLTF.

The chain joins TRBV10-3 to TRBJ2-4; 7 bases line up with TRBD1. Germline CDR1 and CDR2: ENHRY and SYGVKD. V was pared by 6 bases and J by 9 bases, with 8 bases of the junction left unmatched. This CDR3 comprises 13 residues. CDR3 coding DNA: TGTGCCATCAGCCCCGGAAGGGACAGCATTCAGTACTTC. It translates to CAISPGRDSIQYF.

This rearrangement joins TRBV24-1 to TRBJ1-2; D perhaps matches TRBD1 (5 bases). Trimming pared 4 bases from V and 7 bases from J, leaving 12 bases between. The CDR3 consists of 13 residues. Germline V gene lookup returns CDR1 KGHDR and CDR2 SFDVKD. CDR3 amino acids: CATSDQGGSGYTF. The CDR3 bases are TGTGCCACCAGTGACCAGGGTGGAAGTGGCTACACCTTC.

The chain employs TRBV5-1 and TRBJ1-2; D is ambiguous. CDR3 length: 14 amino acids. The germline V gene encodes CDR1 SGHRS and CDR2 YFSETQ. V dropped 4 bases and J dropped 8 bases, with 18 bases sitting between them. The CDR3 nucleotides read TGCGCCAGCAGCCCGCGGACTCCCGTGCGAGGCTACACCTTC. This translates into CASSPRTPVRGYTF.

The J gene is TRBJ2-7, the V gene TRBV5-5, with TRBD1 matching 8 bases. The trim removed 1 base at V and 7 bases at J, leaving 7 bases unmatched. The CDR3 spans 14 residues. Germline CDR1 and CDR2: SGHKS and YYEKEE (reference sequence). The CDR3 nucleotides are TGTGCCAGCAGCTTGTCACAGGGGGTTAGTGAGCAGTACTTC. The encoded protein is CASSLSQGVSEQYF.

The V and J genes are TRBV15 and TRBJ2-7; 9 bases align to TRBD1. The CDR3 runs 16 residues. Per germline, CDR1 LNHNV and CDR2 YYDKDF (reference sequence). J gave up 0 bases and V 3 bases, and 6 bases lay outside the gene matches. DNA of the CDR3: TGTGCCACCAGCAGCTACCCGGGACAGGGCTCCTACGAGCAGTACTTC. This codes for CATSSYPGQGSYEQYF.

The CDR3 DNA follows: TGCGCCAGCAGCTTGTTTTCGGGGCAGGGGATGTCCTACGAGCAGTACTTC. This translates into CASSLFSGQGMSYEQYF. The chain carries TRBV5-1 and TRBJ2-7; D might be TRBD1 (6 bases). Per the germline V gene, CDR1 is SGHRS and CDR2 is YFSETQ. This CDR3 spans 17 amino acids. Trimming removed 1 base at V and 1 base at J, with 18 bases between.

This clone has just a few counts. V gene TRBV5-4 combines with J gene TRBJ2-2; perhaps TRBD1 as D (5 bases). Germline CDR1 and CDR2: SGHNT and YYREEE (reference sequence). Trimming took 4 bases from V and 4 from J, leaving 20 bases between them. CDR3 length: 17 residues. The CDR3 reads CASSRTYFQGPTGELFF. The CDR3 coding sequence is TGTGCCAGCAGCCGAACGTATTTCCAGGGCCCCACCGGGGAGCTGTTTTTT. Variable domain in full (rest from reference TRBV5-4 and TRBJ2-2): ETGVTQSPTHLIKTRGQQVTLRCSSQSGHNTVSWYQQALGQGPQFIFQYYREEENGRGNFPPRFSGLQFPNYSSELNVNALELDDSALYLCASSRTYFQGPTGELFFGEGSRLTVL.

The genes are TRBV6-5 and TRBJ1-3; 7 bases agree with TRBD1. The CDR3 is 14 residues long. CDR1 and CDR2 from the germline V gene are MNHEY and SVGAGI. V gave up 6 bases and J gave up 2 bases; unmatched junction bases: 4. The CDR3 bases are TGTGCCAGCAGGTGGGACAGTGCTGGAAACACCATATATTTT. Protein: CASRWDSAGNTIYF.

In its sample, this clone was seen once. The chain employs TRBV5-1 and TRBJ1-2; D remains unclear. This CDR3 contains 15 residues. Germline V gives CDR1 SGHRS, CDR2 YFSETQ. The V gene lost 0 bases and the J gene lost 6 bases, with 15 bases spanning the gap. The CDR3 bases are TGCGCCAGCAGCTTGGCCGGGAGGGCCTCGGATGGCTACACCTTC. Translating gives CASSLAGRASDGYTF.